In this sample, the clone carrying this T cell receptor beta chain turned up a few times. The target antigen is unknown. This specimen comes from a study of naive and memory T cell subsets. Study-level points and caveats: TCR transcript changes with activation or differentiation may affect this RNA method.

Four PCR rounds used nested alpha and beta constant region primers plus the SP2 primer. TCRdb reprocessed the 5' RACE reads via MiXCR and lists one record per CDR3 protein. The sample yields about 62,000 distinct CDR3 sequences, approximately 8% seen once. TCR cDNA received a 3' ligated oligonucleotide that carried a UMI. Reverse transcription used DNase-treated unsorted total RNA, aiming for about 1 to 1000 ng. This receptor was identified in a female donor in good health.

In DNA, the CDR3 is TGCGCCAGCAGCTTCTCATTACAGGGGGCTGGAACTGAAGCTTTCTTT. Protein: CASSFSLQGAGTEAFF. The chain carries TRBV5-1 and TRBJ1-1; the match to TRBD1 covers 9 bases. V lost 2 bases, J lost 5 bases, and 10 bases stayed unmatched. This CDR3 is built from 16 residues. Germline V gene lookup returns CDR1 SGHRS and CDR2 YFSETQ.